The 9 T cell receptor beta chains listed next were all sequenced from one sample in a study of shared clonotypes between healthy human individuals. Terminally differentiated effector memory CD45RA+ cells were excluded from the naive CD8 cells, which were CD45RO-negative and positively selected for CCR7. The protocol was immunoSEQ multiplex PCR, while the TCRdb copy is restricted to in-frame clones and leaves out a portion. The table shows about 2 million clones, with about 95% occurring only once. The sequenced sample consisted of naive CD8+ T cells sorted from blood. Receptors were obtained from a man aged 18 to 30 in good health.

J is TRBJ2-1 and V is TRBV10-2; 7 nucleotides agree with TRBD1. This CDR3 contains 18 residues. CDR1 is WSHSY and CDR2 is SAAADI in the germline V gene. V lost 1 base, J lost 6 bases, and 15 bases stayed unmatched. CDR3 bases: TGCGCCAGCAGTGAGTGGACCCAGACAGGGACCTTCTTCAATGAGCAGTTCTTC. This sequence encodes CASSEWTQTGTFFNEQFF.

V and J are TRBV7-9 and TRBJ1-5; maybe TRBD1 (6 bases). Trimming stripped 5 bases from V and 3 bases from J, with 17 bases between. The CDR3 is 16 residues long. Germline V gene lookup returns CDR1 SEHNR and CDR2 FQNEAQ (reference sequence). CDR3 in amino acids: CASSNGEGGNNQPQHF. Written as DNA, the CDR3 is TGTGCCAGCAGCAACGGAGAGGGGGGGAACAATCAGCCCCAGCATTTT.

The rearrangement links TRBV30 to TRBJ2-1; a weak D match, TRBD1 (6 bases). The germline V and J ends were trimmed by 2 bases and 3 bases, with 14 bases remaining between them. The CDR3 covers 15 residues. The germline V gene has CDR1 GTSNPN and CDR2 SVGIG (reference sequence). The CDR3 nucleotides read TGTGCCTGGAGTCAGGGGAGTGGGAACTACAATGAGCAGTTCTTC. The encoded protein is CAWSQGSGNYNEQFF.

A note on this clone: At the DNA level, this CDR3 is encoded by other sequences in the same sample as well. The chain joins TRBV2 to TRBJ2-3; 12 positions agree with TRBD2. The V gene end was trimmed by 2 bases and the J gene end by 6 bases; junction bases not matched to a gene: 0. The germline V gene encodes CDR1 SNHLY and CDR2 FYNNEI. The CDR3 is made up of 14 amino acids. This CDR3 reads CASSELAGGDTQYF. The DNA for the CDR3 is TGTGCCAGCAGTGAACTAGCGGGGGGGGATACGCAGTATTTT.

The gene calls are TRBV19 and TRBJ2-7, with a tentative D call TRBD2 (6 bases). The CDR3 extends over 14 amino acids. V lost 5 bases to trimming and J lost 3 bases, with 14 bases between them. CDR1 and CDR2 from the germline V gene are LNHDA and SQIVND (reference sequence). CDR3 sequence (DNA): TGTGCCAGTAGTGACGGGGGATACGGCTACGAGCAGTACTTC. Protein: CASSDGGYGYEQYF.

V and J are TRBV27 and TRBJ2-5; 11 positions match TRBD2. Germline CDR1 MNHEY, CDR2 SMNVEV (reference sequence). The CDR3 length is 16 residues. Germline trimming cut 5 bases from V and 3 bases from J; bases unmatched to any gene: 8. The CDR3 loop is CASSASSGGRKETQYF. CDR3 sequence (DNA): TGTGCCAGCAGTGCCTCTAGCGGGGGGAGGAAAGAGACCCAGTACTTC.

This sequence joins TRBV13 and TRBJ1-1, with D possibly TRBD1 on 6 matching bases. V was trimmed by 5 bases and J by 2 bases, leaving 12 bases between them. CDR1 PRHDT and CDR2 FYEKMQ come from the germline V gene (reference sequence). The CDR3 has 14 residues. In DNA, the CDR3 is TGTGCCAGCAGCGGAGGGGGACAAAACACTGAAGCTTTCTTT. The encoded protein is CASSGGGQNTEAFF.

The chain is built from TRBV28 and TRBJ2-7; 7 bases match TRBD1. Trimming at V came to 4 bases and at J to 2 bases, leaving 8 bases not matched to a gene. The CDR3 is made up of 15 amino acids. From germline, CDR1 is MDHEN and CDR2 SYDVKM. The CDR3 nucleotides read TGTGCCAGCAGTTCGGACCGGACAGGAACCTACGAGCAGTACTTC. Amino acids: CASSSDRTGTYEQYF.

CDR3: CATPGQYETELFF. The CDR3 coding sequence is TGCGCCACCCCGGGACAGTACGAAACGGAGCTGTTTTTT. The chain recombines TRBV10-1 with TRBJ2-2; TRBD1 matches at 7 bases. In germline, CDR1 is WNHNN, CDR2 SYGVQD (reference sequence). Trimming at V came to 10 bases and at J to 10 bases, leaving 12 bases not matched to a gene. The CDR3 runs to 13 residues.